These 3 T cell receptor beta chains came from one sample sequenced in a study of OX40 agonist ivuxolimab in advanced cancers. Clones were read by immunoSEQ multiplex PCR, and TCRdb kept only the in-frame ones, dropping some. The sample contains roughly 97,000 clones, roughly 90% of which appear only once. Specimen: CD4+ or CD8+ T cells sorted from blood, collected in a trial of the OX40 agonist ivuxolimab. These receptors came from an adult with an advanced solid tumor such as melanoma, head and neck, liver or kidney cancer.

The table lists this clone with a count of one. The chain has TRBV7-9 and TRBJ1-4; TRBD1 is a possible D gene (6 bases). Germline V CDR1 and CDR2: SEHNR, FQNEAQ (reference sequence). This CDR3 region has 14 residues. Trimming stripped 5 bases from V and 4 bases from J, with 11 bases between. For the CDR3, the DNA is TGTGCCAGCAGCGTGGGACACATTAATGAAAAACTGTTTTTT. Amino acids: CASSVGHINEKLFF.

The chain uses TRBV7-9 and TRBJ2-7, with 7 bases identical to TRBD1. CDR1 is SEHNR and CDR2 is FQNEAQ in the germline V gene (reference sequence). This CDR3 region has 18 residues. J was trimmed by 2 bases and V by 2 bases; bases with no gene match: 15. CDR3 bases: TGTGCCAGCAGCTTAAAGGGGGCAGGTTCGCTTTCTGCCTACGAGCAGTACTTC. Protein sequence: CASSLKGAGSLSAYEQYF.

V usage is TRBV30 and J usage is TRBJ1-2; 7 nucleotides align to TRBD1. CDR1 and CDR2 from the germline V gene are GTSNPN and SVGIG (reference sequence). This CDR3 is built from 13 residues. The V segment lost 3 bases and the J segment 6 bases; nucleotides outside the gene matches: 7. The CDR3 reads CAWSPTGADGYTF. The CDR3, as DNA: TGTGCCTGGAGCCCCACAGGGGCTGATGGCTACACCTTC.